The 9 T cell receptor beta chains given below trace back to one sample, sequenced in a study of blood T cells in healthy people across ages. Using a J-beta primer mix together with a sample-barcoded 5' primer, a second PCR was run for roughly 6 to 11 cycles. A single record per CDR3 protein comes from TCRdb applying MiXCR to the 5' RACE reads. This table has 750,000 to 1,000,000 distinct CDR3 sequences, under 35% appearing once. The sample also formed part of further work on T cells of mothers and their children.

The sample was blood. The receptors shown here come from a woman aged 40 to 50 in good health.

The chain has TRBV23-1 and TRBJ2-4; 7 bases align to TRBD1. TRBJ2-7 explains the end of the DNA better; the J call may be wrong. TRBV23-1 falls under the ORF class, with uncertain function. The CDR3 is made up of 13 amino acids. The CDR3 loop reads CASDTGQLYEQYF. DNA of the CDR3: TGCGCCAGCGATACGGGACAGCTCTACGAGCAGTACTTC.

This clonotype has only a few counts. The rearrangement uses TRBV5-5 and TRBJ2-7; perhaps TRBD2 as D (5 bases). Germline CDR1 reads SGHKS; CDR2 reads YYEKEE (reference sequence). This CDR3 has 15 amino acids. Trimming removed 7 bases from V and 5 bases from J, with 22 bases in between. Here the CDR3 reads CASCPAGVLWDEQYF. The CDR3 DNA is TGTGCCAGCTGCCCAGCCGGGGTACTTTGGGACGAGCAGTACTTC.

The chain is built from TRBV7-9 and TRBJ1-4; D is uncertain. The CDR3 runs 14 residues. Germline V gives CDR1 SEHNR, CDR2 FQNEAQ (reference sequence). V lost 1 base, J lost 9 bases, and 12 bases lay in between. CDR3 in DNA: TGTGCCAGCAGCTTAGAATCACAAGGGAAAAAACTGTTTTTT. It codes for CASSLESQGKKLFF. Complete variable domain (other parts from reference TRBV7-9 and TRBJ1-4): DTGVSQNPRHKITKRGQNVTFRCDPISEHNRLYWYRQTLGQGPEFLTYFQNEAQLEKSRLLSDRFSAERPKGSFSTLEIQRTEQGDSAMYLCASSLESQGKKLFFGSGTQLSVL.

V is TRBV20-1 and J is TRBJ2-3; tentative D call: TRBD2 (6 bases). The CDR3 extends over 15 amino acids. The V end was cut by 7 bases, the J end by 1 base, with 18 bases between. Germline values: CDR1 DFQATT, CDR2 SNEGSKA (reference sequence). The CDR3 spells CSVVLRSGGTDTQYF. As DNA, the CDR3 is TGCAGTGTTGTCCTTAGGTCGGGGGGCACAGATACGCAGTATTTT.

This clonotype has only a few counts. This sequence joins TRBV4-3 and TRBJ2-5; possibly TRBD1 or TRBD2 for D (5 bases each). CDR3 size: 15 residues. Trimming stripped 3 bases from V and 2 bases from J, with 13 bases between. The germline gives CDR1 LGHNA, CDR2 YSLEER. The CDR3 reads CASSQRDLPQETQYF. CDR3 nucleotides: TGCGCCAGCAGCCAGAGGGACCTTCCGCAAGAGACCCAGTACTTC.

This clonotype has a count of ten or more. The chain uses TRBV27 and TRBJ2-7, with D unresolved. CDR3 length: 13 residues. Trimming removed 10 bases from V and 0 bases from J, with 13 bases in between. CDR1 and CDR2 (germline): MNHEY, SMNVEV (reference sequence). CDR3 amino acids: CATSDGISYEQYF. The CDR3 coding sequence is TGTGCCACCTCTGACGGCATCTCCTACGAGCAGTACTTC.

This clonotype appeared a few times. This rearrangement joins TRBV24-1 to TRBJ2-4; a weak D match, TRBD1 (6 bases). This CDR3 has 13 amino acids. Germline lookup yields CDR1 KGHDR and CDR2 SFDVKD. V lost 4 bases and J lost 12, with 15 bases in between. The CDR3 is CATSDPGHDTQYF. CDR3 nucleotide sequence: TGTGCCACCAGTGACCCGGGACACGACACTCAGTACTTC.

A few counts support this clonotype. This sequence joins TRBV28 and TRBJ2-3; 8 bases fit TRBD2. This CDR3 is 13 amino acids long. Germline V gene lookup returns CDR1 MDHEN and CDR2 SYDVKM. J lost 4 bases, V lost 10 bases, and 7 bases had no gene match. DNA of the CDR3: TGTGCCACCAGAATCGGGGGGGCAGATACGCAGTATTTT. Its protein is CATRIGGADTQYF.

Regarding this clonotype: Sequence at one end of the junction differs from germline and may be a read error. The gene calls are TRBV7-2 and TRBJ1-1, with D possibly matching TRBD1 (5 bases). The germline gives CDR1 SGHTA, CDR2 FQGNSA. CDR3 length: 14 residues. In DNA form, the CDR3 reads TGTGCCAGCCGCTTCAGGGTGATGAACACTGAAGCTTTCTTT. Translation: CASRFRVMNTEAFF. The entire variable domain, with the rest obtained from reference TRBV7-2 and TRBJ1-1, is as follows: GAGVSQSPSNKVTEKGKDVELRCDPISGHTALYWYRQSLGQGLEFLIYFQGNSAPDKSGLPSDRFSAERTGGSVSTLTIQRTQQEDSAVYLCASRFRVMNTEAFFGQGTRLTVV.